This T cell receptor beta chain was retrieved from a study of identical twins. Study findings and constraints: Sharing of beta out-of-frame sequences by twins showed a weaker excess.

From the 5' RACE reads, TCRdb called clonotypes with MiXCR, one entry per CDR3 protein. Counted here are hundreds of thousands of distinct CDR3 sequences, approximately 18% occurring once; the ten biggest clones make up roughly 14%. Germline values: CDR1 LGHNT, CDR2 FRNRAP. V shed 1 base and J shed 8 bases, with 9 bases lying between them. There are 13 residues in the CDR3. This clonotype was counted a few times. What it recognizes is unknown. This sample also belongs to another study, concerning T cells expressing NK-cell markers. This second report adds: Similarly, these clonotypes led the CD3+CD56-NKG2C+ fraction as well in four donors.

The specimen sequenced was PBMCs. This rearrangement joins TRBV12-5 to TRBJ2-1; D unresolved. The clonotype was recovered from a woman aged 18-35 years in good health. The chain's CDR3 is CASGLGDLDEQFF. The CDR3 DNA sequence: TGTGCTAGTGGTTTGGGAGATCTAGATGAGCAGTTCTTC.